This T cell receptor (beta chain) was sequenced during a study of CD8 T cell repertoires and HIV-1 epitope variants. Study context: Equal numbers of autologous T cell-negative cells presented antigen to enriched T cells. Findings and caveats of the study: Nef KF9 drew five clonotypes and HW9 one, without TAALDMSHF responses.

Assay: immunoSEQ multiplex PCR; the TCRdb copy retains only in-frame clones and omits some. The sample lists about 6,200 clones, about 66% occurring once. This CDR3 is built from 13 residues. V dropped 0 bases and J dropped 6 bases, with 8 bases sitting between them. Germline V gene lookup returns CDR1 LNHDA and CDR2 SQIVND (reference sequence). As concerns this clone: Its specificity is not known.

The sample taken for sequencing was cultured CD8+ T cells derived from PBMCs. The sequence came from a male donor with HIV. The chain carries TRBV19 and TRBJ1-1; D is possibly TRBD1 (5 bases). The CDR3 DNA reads TGTGCCAGTAGTATAGACCGGACACCTGAAGCTTTCTTT. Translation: CASSIDRTPEAFF.